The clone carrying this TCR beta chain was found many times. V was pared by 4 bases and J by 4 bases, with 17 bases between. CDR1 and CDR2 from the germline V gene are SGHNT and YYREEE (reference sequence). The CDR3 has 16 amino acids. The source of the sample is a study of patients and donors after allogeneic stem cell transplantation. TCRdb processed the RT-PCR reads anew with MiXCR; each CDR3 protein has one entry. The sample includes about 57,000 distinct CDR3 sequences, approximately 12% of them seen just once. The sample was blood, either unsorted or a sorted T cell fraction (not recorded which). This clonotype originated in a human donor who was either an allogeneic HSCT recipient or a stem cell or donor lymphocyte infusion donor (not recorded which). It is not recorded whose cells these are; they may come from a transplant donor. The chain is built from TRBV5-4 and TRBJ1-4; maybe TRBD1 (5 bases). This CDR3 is CASSLGGGDSNEKLFF. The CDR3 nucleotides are TGTGCCAGCAGCCTCGGGGGTGGTGACAGTAATGAAAAACTGTTTTTT.